The clone carrying this TCR beta chain was seen many times. Its specificity is not known. This record comes from a study of neurological immune-mediated disorders. Study-level findings and limits: Among 34 multiple sclerosis patients, phylogenetic grouping put the repertoires of 18 into a single related-CDR3 cluster, a possible signature.

The authors made cDNA by 5'RACE with 10-nucleotide random UMIs. MiXCR, run by TCRdb on the 5' RACE reads, gives a single entry per CDR3 protein. There are some 70,000 distinct CDR3 sequences in the sample; roughly 3.2% occur only once, and more than 3% lies in the top ten. The sequencing input was PBMCs. This TCR derives from a man aged 35 to 55 with multiple sclerosis.

The CDR3 protein is CASSQTPNTEAFF. CDR3 sequence (DNA): TGTGCCAGCAGCCAGACACCAAACACTGAAGCTTTCTTT. The chain carries TRBV7-9 and TRBJ1-1; D is unresolved. The V and J ends lost 5 bases and 2 bases respectively, with 9 bases between them. The CDR3 runs 13 residues. Germline V gene data show CDR1 as SEHNR and CDR2 as FQNEAQ (reference sequence).